The 28 T cell receptor beta chains below were found in one sample sequenced in a study of cytomegalovirus exposure and HLA in healthy donors. PCR primers comprised 60 Vbeta and 13 Jbeta primers. Sequenced by immunoSEQ multiplex PCR; TCRdb stores in-frame clones only, minus some. The sample carries some 120,000 clones, 70% to 80% recorded once. What was sequenced was PBMCs. These receptors all stem from a woman aged 40-49 years in good health and CMV-seropositive.

The rearrangement uses TRBV5-1 and TRBJ2-5; TRBD1 matches 9 bases. Unmatched junction bases numbered 2, after V lost 0 bases and J lost 5 bases. Germline lookup yields CDR1 SGHRS and CDR2 YFSETQ. This CDR3 has 14 amino acids. The CDR3 sequence: CASSLGGQGETQYF. The DNA for the CDR3 is TGCGCCAGCAGCTTGGGAGGACAGGGGGAGACCCAGTACTTC.

This clone was picked up a small number of times. This rearrangement joins TRBV4-1 to TRBJ2-3; no firm D call. Germline lookup yields CDR1 MGHRA and CDR2 YSYEKL. Deletions cut 0 bases from V and 0 bases from J, with 7 bases between. The CDR3 is 15 residues long. CDR3 sequence: CASSQDQRSTDTQYF. The CDR3 DNA sequence: TGCGCCAGCAGCCAAGACCAGCGTAGCACAGATACGCAGTATTTT.

The gene calls are TRBV6-5 and TRBJ1-6; D may be TRBD1 (6 bases). The CDR3 totals 14 residues. Trimming took 5 bases from V and 8 from J, leaving 13 bases between them. In germline, CDR1 is MNHEY, CDR2 SVGAGI. CDR3 sequence reads: CASSQTGLYSPLHF. CDR3 nucleotide sequence: TGTGCCAGCAGTCAGACAGGACTTTATTCACCCCTCCACTTT.

The chain's CDR3 is CASSQPGGDRRREYGYTF. DNA for the CDR3: TGCGCCAGCAGCCAACCAGGGGGCGACAGGCGGAGGGAATATGGCTACACCTTC. The rearrangement links TRBV4-1 to TRBJ1-2; 8 positions agree with TRBD1. CDR3 length equals 18 residues. Germline lookup yields CDR1 MGHRA and CDR2 YSYEKL. With V trimmed by 2 bases and J by 5 bases, 16 bases remained unmatched.

The chain is built from TRBV10-1 and TRBJ2-5; the match to TRBD1 covers 8 bases. With V trimmed by 4 bases and J by 2 bases, 0 bases remained unmatched. Germline loops: CDR1 WNHNN, CDR2 SYGVQD (reference sequence). The CDR3 consists of 13 residues. The CDR3 DNA reads as TGCGCCAGCAGTGGGACAGGGCAAGAGACCCAGTACTTC. Translated: CASSGTGQETQYF.

The chain joins TRBV30 to TRBJ1-3; D not certain. V lost 2 bases and J lost 4, with 6 bases in between. The germline V gene encodes CDR1 GTSNPN and CDR2 SVGIG (reference sequence). The CDR3 covers 12 residues. This CDR3 reads CAWSQFGNTIYF. In DNA, the CDR3 is TGTGCCTGGAGTCAGTTCGGAAACACCATATATTTT.

This rearrangement joins TRBV2 to TRBJ2-4, with a possible D match to TRBD2 (5 bases). Germline V gives CDR1 SNHLY, CDR2 FYNNEI. CDR3 length: 17 residues. With 3 bases removed from V and 1 base from J, the gap between germline ends came to 16 bases. The CDR3 coding sequence is TGTGCCAGCAGTGATGGCTTCACCCGAGGGGCCAAAAACATTCAGTACTTC. This sequence encodes CASSDGFTRGAKNIQYF.

The rearrangement joins TRBV5-1 to TRBJ1-1; D is ambiguous. The germline V gene has CDR1 SGHRS and CDR2 YFSETQ. This CDR3 is 14 amino acids long. The ends were cut back, 0 bases at V and 1 base at J, with 7 bases in the middle. Written as DNA, the CDR3 is TGCGCCAGCAGCTTGGCAGGATCGAACACTGAAGCTTTCTTT. As protein: CASSLAGSNTEAFF.

V usage is TRBV6-1 and J usage is TRBJ2-7, with TRBD1 matching 7 bases. The J segment lost 3 bases and the V segment lost 5 bases, leaving 10 bases of the junction unmatched. The CDR3 is 15 amino acids. The germline CDR1 and CDR2 sequences are MNHNS and SASEGT. The CDR3 DNA is TGTGCCAGCAGTTCCAGGACAGGTTATTTCTACGAGCAGTACTTC. Residues: CASSSRTGYFYEQYF.

This clone was detected once. V is TRBV4-1 and J is TRBJ1-2, with TRBD1 matching over 7 bases. This CDR3 region has 15 residues. The junction had 11 bases not matched to a gene; V was cut back by 2 bases and J by 8 bases. Germline lookup yields CDR1 MGHRA and CDR2 YSYEKL. CDR3 in amino acids: CASSQIGTAVAGYTF. In DNA form, the CDR3 reads TGCGCCAGCAGCCAAATTGGGACAGCAGTAGCAGGCTACACCTTC.

This clone was observed a handful of times. The chain joins TRBV5-1 to TRBJ2-5, with D possibly being TRBD2 (5 bases). The CDR3 has 15 amino acids. Germline V CDR1 and CDR2: SGHRS, YFSETQ. V shed 0 bases and J shed 5 bases, with 14 bases lying between them. CDR3 amino acids: CASSLGARGGETQYF. The CDR3 bases are TGCGCCAGCAGCTTGGGGGCGCGCGGCGGGGAGACCCAGTACTTC.

The gene calls are TRBV7-2 and TRBJ1-1, with no clear D. Trimming took 1 base from V and 1 from J, leaving 7 bases between them. The CDR3 sequence is 14 residues long. Per the germline V gene, CDR1 is SGHTA and CDR2 is FQGNSA. CDR3 residues: CASSLGRRNTEAFF. For the CDR3, the DNA is TGTGCCAGCAGCTTAGGACGGAGGAACACTGAAGCTTTCTTT.

The rearrangement uses TRBV28 and TRBJ1-1; D gene unclear. The V end was cut by 1 base, the J end by 8 bases, with 5 bases between. Germline V gene lookup returns CDR1 MDHEN and CDR2 SYDVKM. The length of the CDR3 is 11 residues. The CDR3 nucleotides read TGTGCCAGCAGTTTATCCAGGGAAGCTTTCTTT. It translates to CASSLSREAFF.

The chain recombines TRBV5-6 with TRBJ1-5; tentative D call: TRBD1 (5 bases). Trimming took 3 bases from V and 6 from J, leaving 13 bases between them. Per the germline V gene, CDR1 is SGHDT and CDR2 is YYEEEE. The CDR3 is 14 amino acids. This chain's CDR3 is CASSSGYRSQPQHF. The CDR3 nucleotides are TGTGCCAGCAGCTCCGGCTACAGGAGTCAGCCCCAGCATTTT.

The V call is TRBV18, the J call TRBJ1-1; 10 nucleotides agree with TRBD1. The CDR3 loop spans 14 amino acids. The ends lost 2 bases at V and 9 bases at J; junction bases unmatched: 6. Germline CDR1 is KGHSH and CDR2 is LQKENI. The CDR3 DNA follows: TGTGCCAGCTCACCAACGCCGGGACAGGGGAAAGCTTTCTTT. This gives the protein CASSPTPGQGKAFF.

The table lists this clone with a count of one. V gene TRBV5-1 combines with J gene TRBJ2-7; the D gene is possibly TRBD2 (5 bases). The CDR3 loop spans 15 amino acids. V lost 6 bases to trimming and J lost 5 bases, with 21 bases between them. CDR1 is SGHRS and CDR2 is YFSETQ in the germline V gene. The CDR3 spells CASTGKRSRPHEQYF. CDR3 DNA: TGCGCCAGCACGGGGAAACGGTCCAGACCCCACGAGCAGTACTTC.

This clone was seen a few times. The V call is TRBV19, the J call TRBJ1-1; TRBD1 aligns across 7 bases. J gave up 0 bases and V 5 bases, and 6 bases lay outside the gene matches. Germline assignment: CDR1 LNHDA and CDR2 SQIVND (reference sequence). CDR3 length equals 15 residues. CDR3 sequence (DNA): TGTGCCAGTAGTGGGACAGAAAACATGAACACTGAAGCTTTCTTT. Protein sequence: CASSGTENMNTEAFF.

A single count supports this clone. CDR3 loop: CASSLEPTHYEQYF. The CDR3 DNA sequence: TGCGCCAGCAGCTTGGAGCCGACTCACTACGAGCAGTACTTC. The chain recombines TRBV5-1 with TRBJ2-7; D remains ambiguous. The germline V gene has CDR1 SGHRS and CDR2 YFSETQ. V was cut by 0 bases and J by 3 bases, with 10 bases left in between. This CDR3 is built from 14 residues.

This clone was counted a few times. The chain joins TRBV5-1 to TRBJ1-1, with 9 bases lining up with TRBD1. CDR3 length: 15 amino acids. Germline V gives CDR1 SGHRS, CDR2 YFSETQ. Germline trimming cut 0 bases from V and 7 bases from J; bases unmatched to any gene: 7. The CDR3 bases are TGCGCCAGCAGCTTGGCAATACAGGGGGCTGGTGAAGCTTTCTTT. Protein sequence: CASSLAIQGAGEAFF.

V and J are TRBV5-1 and TRBJ2-7; 10 nucleotides line up with TRBD1. The germline CDR1 and CDR2 sequences are SGHRS and YFSETQ. The junction had 8 bases not matched to a gene; V was cut back by 4 bases and J by 4 bases. This CDR3 spans 15 amino acids. Here the CDR3 DNA reads TGCGCCAGCAGCCTTGGCGTGGGACAGGGGTACGAGCAGTACTTC. Encoded protein: CASSLGVGQGYEQYF.

This chain connects TRBV9 to TRBJ2-7; 9 nucleotides line up with TRBD2. Germline V gives CDR1 SGDLS, CDR2 YYNGEE. V lost 4 bases, J lost 3 bases, and 8 bases stayed unmatched. The CDR3 totals 15 residues. The CDR3 nucleotides read TGTGCCAGCAGCTTCGAAGCGGGGGGCCTCTACGAGCAGTACTTC. It encodes CASSFEAGGLYEQYF.

The gene calls are TRBV6-5 and TRBJ1-1; D remains ambiguous. Germline V lookup: CDR1 MNHEY, CDR2 SVGAGI. This CDR3 has 15 amino acids. Trimming removed 0 bases from V and 6 bases from J, with 14 bases in between. The CDR3 spells CASSYSVEGTSEAFF. CDR3 in DNA: TGTGCCAGCAGTTACTCAGTGGAGGGTACGTCTGAAGCTTTCTTT.

This sequence joins TRBV10-3 and TRBJ1-4; D might be TRBD1 (6 bases). The CDR3 extends over 16 amino acids. CDR1 and CDR2 from the germline V gene are ENHRY and SYGVKD. V lost 0 bases and J lost 8, with 16 bases in between. CDR3 DNA sequence: TGTGCCATCAGTGAGTCTCGCACAGGGAAAGGAGAAAAACTGTTTTTT. Translated: CAISESRTGKGEKLFF.

The chain joins TRBV7-9 to TRBJ2-5; D gene unclear. Trimming took 2 bases from V and 9 from J, leaving 25 bases between them. The germline gives CDR1 SEHNR, CDR2 FQNEAQ (reference sequence). The CDR3 contains 17 residues. CDR3 loop: CASSLLPDTLSSVAQYF. CDR3 DNA: TGTGCCAGCAGCTTATTACCCGACACCTTAAGCTCCGTTGCCCAGTACTTC. The whole variable domain, remainder taken from reference TRBV7-9 and TRBJ2-5, is DTGVSQNPRHKITKRGQNVTFRCDPISEHNRLYWYRQTLGQGPEFLTYFQNEAQLEKSRLLSDRFSAERPKGSFSTLEIQRTEQGDSAMYLCASSLLPDTLSSVAQYFGPGTRLLVL.

The genes are TRBV30 and TRBJ1-1, with D possibly matching TRBD1 (5 bases). Trimming took 4 bases from V and 10 from J, leaving 13 bases between them. The CDR3 is made up of 11 amino acids. The germline gives CDR1 GTSNPN, CDR2 SVGIG (reference sequence). Written as DNA, the CDR3 is TGTGCCTGGACTTATACGGGGGGAGCTTTCTTT. Its translation is CAWTYTGGAFF.

The V and J genes are TRBV18 and TRBJ2-1, with 15 bases fitting TRBD2. The CDR3 consists of 17 residues. V lost 3 bases and J lost 9; bases outside the gene matches: 9. Germline assignment: CDR1 KGHSH and CDR2 LQKENI. The CDR3: CASSPNGLAGGRSEQFF. In DNA, the CDR3 is TGTGCCAGCTCACCCAATGGACTAGCGGGGGGGCGGAGTGAGCAGTTCTTC.

The V gene is TRBV4-1, the J gene TRBJ1-2; 7 positions agree with TRBD1. CDR3 length equals 15 residues. V gave up 0 bases and J gave up 7 bases; unmatched junction bases: 8. Germline lookup yields CDR1 MGHRA and CDR2 YSYEKL. The CDR3 DNA reads TGCGCCAGCAGCCAAGAGAAAGAGGGGGCGCGTGGCTACACCTTC. Translation: CASSQEKEGARGYTF.

The CDR3 protein is CASSLAGHQFF. The CDR3 bases are TGTGCCAGCAGCTTAGCCGGACACCAGTTCTTC. V is TRBV7-9 and J is TRBJ2-1; weak D call: TRBD1 (5 bases). The CDR3 contains 11 residues. Germline assignment: CDR1 SEHNR and CDR2 FQNEAQ (reference sequence). Trimming removed 0 bases at V and 13 bases at J, with 7 bases between.